This TCR beta chain was identified in a study of beta chain features in type 1 diabetes. Study results and limitations: A potential influence of HLA type upon TCRB rearrangement remained unresolved herein. Patients' naive, central memory and regulatory TCRB repertoires appeared more alike than those of healthy donors.

The authors reverse transcribed all of the isolated RNA, so sequencing captured expressed TCRB transcripts. About 3.4 million reads on average were seen across naive, central memory and regulatory T cell samples. Profiled with immunoSEQ multiplex PCR; TCRdb holds only in-frame clones, not every one. Of about 40,000 clones in the sample, around 49% are singletons; the top ten hold around 0.78%. Sorting that relied on CD45RO/CCR7/CD25/CD127/CD95/CD27 yielded CD4+ naive, central memory, regulatory and stem cell-like memory cells. The J segment lost 5 bases and the V segment lost 2 bases, leaving 6 bases of the junction unmatched. The CDR3 covers 15 residues. In germline, CDR1 is SGHKS, CDR2 YYEKEE (reference sequence). With regard to this clone: Its antigen is undetermined.

The chain uses TRBV5-5 and TRBJ2-5, with 10 bases fitting TRBD1. The sequence derives from a woman aged 18-29 years in good health. The sample was central memory CD4+ T cells from blood. The CDR3 spells CASSFPGQGLETQYF. In DNA, the CDR3 is TGTGCCAGCAGCTTCCCGGGACAGGGGTTGGAGACCCAGTACTTC.